This is a list of T cell receptor beta chains from one sample in a study of blood T cell repertoires in COVID-19. The repertoire was sequenced with immunoSEQ multiplex PCR; TCRdb's copy has only in-frame clones and lacks some. Found here are 100,000 to 150,000 clones, more than 75% of them singletons; the top ten hold around 4.6%. Specimen: peripheral blood. These receptors all come from a man in his sixties with COVID-19, enrolled during active disease. Both conserved end residues are part of each CDR3. A D gene is named only where the DNA matches it firmly. Size is stated for part of the rows, as once, few or many counts, or as a class when the clone is expanded.

j_gene: TRBJ1-6
abundance: -
d_gene: TRBD1
v_gene: TRBV25-1
CDR3nt: TGTGCCAGCTCGGGACAGCCTAATTCACCCCTCCACTTT
CDR3aa: CASSGQPNSPLHF

j_gene: TRBJ1-3
abundance: -
d_gene: -
v_gene: TRBV12-3/TRBV12-4
CDR3nt: TGTGCCAGCAGTTTTCAGTTAAACACCATATATTTT
CDR3aa: CASSFQLNTIYF

j_gene: TRBJ1-5
abundance: few
d_gene: -
v_gene: TRBV6-5
CDR3nt: TGTGCCAGCAGTTATAGTAGGGGTGGGCAGCCCCAGCATTTT
CDR3aa: CASSYSRGGQPQHF

j_gene: TRBJ1-1
abundance: -
d_gene: -
v_gene: TRBV9
CDR3nt: TGTGCCAGCAGACCGAGGGCGGATCCTGATGGGACTGAAGCTTTCTTT
CDR3aa: CASRPRADPDGTEAFF

j_gene: TRBJ1-4
abundance: -
d_gene: -
v_gene: TRBV6-5
CDR3nt: TGTGCCAGCAGTTACAGCAGGGGCAATGAAAAACTGTTTTTT
CDR3aa: CASSYSRGNEKLFF

j_gene: TRBJ1-1
abundance: few
d_gene: -
v_gene: TRBV24-1
CDR3nt: TGTGCCACCAGTCGAGGGTTGAACACTGAAGCTTTCTTT
CDR3aa: CATSRGLNTEAFF

j_gene: TRBJ1-4
abundance: -
d_gene: -
v_gene: TRBV28
CDR3nt: TGTGCCAGCAGTCGAAGGAGAGGCTTTGATGAAAAACTGTTTTTT
CDR3aa: CASSRRRGFDEKLFF

j_gene: TRBJ2-7
abundance: -
d_gene: -
v_gene: TRBV29-1
CDR3nt: TGCAGCGTTGGGAGGGAAATGGACGAGCAGTACTTC
CDR3aa: CSVGREMDEQYF

j_gene: TRBJ2-2
abundance: -
d_gene: -
v_gene: TRBV21-1
CDR3nt: TGTGCCAGCATACTAGCGGGAGCAATCGGGGAGCTGTTTTTT
CDR3aa: CASILAGAIGELFF

j_gene: TRBJ2-7
abundance: -
d_gene: TRBD1
v_gene: TRBV5-1
CDR3nt: TGCGCCAGCAGCTCACCGGGACAGGGGTTGTACGAGCAGTACTTC
CDR3aa: CASSSPGQGLYEQYF

j_gene: TRBJ1-2
abundance: -
d_gene: TRBD1
v_gene: TRBV3-1/TRBV3-2
CDR3nt: TGTGCCAGCAGCCCCGGAGGGGGCGCAGGAAAAGGCTACACCTTC
CDR3aa: CASSPGGGAGKGYTF